The 3 T cell receptor beta chains presented below share a single source sample, sequenced in a study of blood T cell repertoires in COVID-19. Sequencing was performed with immunoSEQ multiplex PCR; in TCRdb, only in-frame clones are kept and a portion is missing. The repertoire includes 86,000 or so clones, more than 75% of them detected once, and around 4.5% sits in the top ten. Sequences were obtained from peripheral blood. The source is a man aged 50 to 60 with active or convalescent COVID-19.

This chain's CDR3 is CASSPPGTGGEAFF. CDR3 sequence (DNA): TGTGCCAGCAGCCCCCCGGGGACAGGGGGTGAAGCTTTCTTT. V gene TRBV6-5 combines with J gene TRBJ1-1; 11 nucleotides match TRBD1. In germline, CDR1 is MNHEY, CDR2 SVGAGI. Trimming removed 6 bases from V and 7 bases from J; junction bases left unmatched: 7. The CDR3 contains 14 residues.

The chain combines TRBV24-1 with TRBJ2-5; D possibly corresponds to TRBD1 (6 bases). CDR3 size: 14 residues. V gave up 4 bases and J gave up 1 base, with 9 bases separating them. Looked up from germline, CDR1 is KGHDR and CDR2 is SFDVKD. CDR3 sequence reads: CATSERTAQETQYF. The CDR3 DNA is TGTGCCACCAGTGAAAGGACAGCCCAAGAGACCCAGTACTTC.

This rearrangement joins TRBV5-1 to TRBJ2-5, with 9 positions matching TRBD1. Per the germline V gene, CDR1 is SGHRS and CDR2 is YFSETQ. J lost 0 bases, V lost 0 bases, and 3 bases had no gene match. CDR3 length: 16 amino acids. CDR3 region: CASSLGQGVYQETQYF. Here the CDR3 DNA reads TGCGCCAGCAGCTTGGGACAGGGGGTTTACCAAGAGACCCAGTACTTC.